This is a list of T cell receptor beta chains from one sample in a study of T cell repertoires in cytomegalovirus infection. One entry per CDR3 protein, called by TCRdb with MiXCR from the reads. The data show about 530,000 distinct CDR3 sequences, with about a quarter seen just once and about 13% held by the top ten. Source material: PBMCs. These receptors all come from a human donor in good health (CMV status not recorded). Some clones in this sample may be carry-over from other donors' samples. Each CDR3 is given with its conserved first and last residue. Fields, in order: V gene, J gene, CDR3 protein.

V: TRBV4-3; J: TRBJ2-1; CDR3: CASSQLALVSEQFF
V: TRBV24-1; J: TRBJ2-5; CDR3: CATSDSRDFQETQYF
V: TRBV10-3; J: TRBJ2-1; CDR3: CAISPGLAGGEAYNEQFF
V: TRBV19; J: TRBJ2-3; CDR3: CASSKRGVAYTDTQYF
V: TRBV7-2; J: TRBJ2-3; CDR3: CASSRSWESADTQYF
V: TRBV7-2; J: TRBJ2-3; CDR3: CASSLPGYTDTQYF
V: TRBV20-1; J: TRBJ2-2; CDR3: CSARVSGTKNTGELFF
V: TRBV3-1; J: TRBJ1-1; CDR3: CASSLNGGGLENTEAFF
V: TRBV2; J: TRBJ2-3; CDR3: CASNIAGRTDTQYF
V: TRBV7-9; J: TRBJ2-3; CDR3: CASSSDPGLAGYTSTDTQYF
V: TRBV6-5; J: TRBJ1-2; CDR3: CASSQPGRNYGYTF
V: TRBV7-2; J: TRBJ2-7; CDR3: CASSLAKEQYF
V: TRBV29-1; J: TRBJ2-1; CDR3: CSVEGPTEEQFF
V: TRBV14; J: TRBJ2-1; CDR3: CASSQDWGADEQFF
V: TRBV6-5; J: TRBJ2-7; CDR3: CASSPCCRGQGAYEQYF
V: TRBV6-2/TRBV6-3; J: TRBJ2-2; CDR3: CASRQSGTHTGELFF
V: TRBV10-3; J: TRBJ1-2; CDR3: CAISDSSNYGYTF
V: TRBV5-1; J: TRBJ2-4; CDR3: CASSLGQVKNIQYF
V: TRBV12-3/TRBV12-4; J: TRBJ1-2; CDR3: CASSLGRGPGGYTF
V: TRBV5-8; J: TRBJ1-1; CDR3: CASSLASALNTEAFF
V: TRBV7-9; J: TRBJ2-3; CDR3: CASSLIPGGTDTQYF
V: TRBV7-9; J: TRBJ1-5; CDR3: CASSSIIGQPQHF
V: TRBV7-8; J: TRBJ2-1; CDR3: CASSLAGLAGGGEQFF
V: TRBV4-3; J: TRBJ2-1; CDR3: CASSRGTGGRDEQFF
V: TRBV9; J: TRBJ2-1; CDR3: CASSVAGGSYNEQFF
V: TRBV29-1; J: TRBJ2-1; CDR3: CSGSRDLRNEQFF
V: TRBV30; J: TRBJ2-7; CDR3: CAWDKAGTGRSYEQYF
V: TRBV12-3/TRBV12-4; J: TRBJ2-3; CDR3: CASSRRLAGGDTQYF
V: TRBV27; J: TRBJ2-3; CDR3: CASSRGPGREEHTQYF
V: TRBV29-1; J: TRBJ1-1; CDR3: CSVLDPEAFF
V: TRBV10-1; J: TRBJ1-2; CDR3: CASSESRDGRNYGYTF
V: TRBV5-1; J: TRBJ2-2; CDR3: CASSLDRPTGELFF
V: TRBV10-3; J: TRBJ1-3; CDR3: CAISDPGQGTGNTIYF
V: TRBV4-3; J: TRBJ2-1; CDR3: CASSQRTSGDSSYNEQFF
V: TRBV19; J: TRBJ1-5; CDR3: CASSILQTTGGGDQPQHF
V: TRBV7-8; J: TRBJ1-6; CDR3: CASRFGTGWSPLHF
V: TRBV10-3; J: TRBJ2-3; CDR3: CAISEGTSGNTQYF
V: TRBV7-2; J: TRBJ1-1; CDR3: CASSVIGYTEAFF
V: TRBV7-6; J: TRBJ2-3; CDR3: CASNPRRDGADTQYF
V: TRBV7-2; J: TRBJ2-2; CDR3: CASRIGARNTGELFF
V: TRBV4-3; J: TRBJ2-1; CDR3: CASSQGLAGYNEQFF
V: TRBV10-3; J: TRBJ1-1; CDR3: CAIDRGRNTEAFF
V: TRBV12-3/TRBV12-4; J: TRBJ1-1; CDR3: CASSFSNEAFF
V: TRBV7-9; J: TRBJ2-3; CDR3: CASSWATADTQYF
V: TRBV28; J: TRBJ1-6; CDR3: CASSPQGYNSPLHF
V: TRBV7-8; J: TRBJ1-1; CDR3: CASSKQPGTEAFF
V: TRBV9; J: TRBJ1-1; CDR3: CASSVGNGLMNTEAFF
V: TRBV2; J: TRBJ1-6; CDR3: CASKGGTENSPLHF
V: TRBV6-2/TRBV6-3; J: TRBJ2-1; CDR3: CASSGDRSYNEQFF